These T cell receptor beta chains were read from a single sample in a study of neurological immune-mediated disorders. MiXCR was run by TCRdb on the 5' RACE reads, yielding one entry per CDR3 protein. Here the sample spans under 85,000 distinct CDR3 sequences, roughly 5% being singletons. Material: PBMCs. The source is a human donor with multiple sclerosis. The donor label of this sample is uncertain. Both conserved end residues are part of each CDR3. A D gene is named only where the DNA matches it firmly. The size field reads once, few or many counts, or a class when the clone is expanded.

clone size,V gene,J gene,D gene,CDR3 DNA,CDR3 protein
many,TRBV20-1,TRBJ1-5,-,TGCAGTGCTAGGGGACAAGGCCATCAGCCCCAGCATTTT,CSARGQGHQPQHF
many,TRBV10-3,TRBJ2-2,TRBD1,TGTGCCGTGCGACAGGGACCGAACACCGGGGAGCTGTTTTTT,CAVRQGPNTGELFF
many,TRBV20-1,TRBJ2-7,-,TGCAGTGCCGAAGAAGGGGGGCGCTACGAGCAGTACTTC,CSAEEGGRYEQYF
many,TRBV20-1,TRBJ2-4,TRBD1,TGCAGTGCTAGGAGCGGACAGGGTATCTCCTTAAAACTAGCCAAAAACATTCAGTACTTC,CSARSGQGISLKLAKNIQYF
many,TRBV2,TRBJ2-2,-,TGTGCCAGCAGTGGCATCCAGGGGGGGTACACCGGGGAGCTGTTTTTT,CASSGIQGGYTGELFF
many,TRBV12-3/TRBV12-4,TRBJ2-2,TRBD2,TGTGCCAGCAGTTTAATCACGGGGGGTTTCACCGGGGAGCTGTTTTTT,CASSLITGGFTGELFF
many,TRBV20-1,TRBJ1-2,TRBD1,TGCAGTGCTAGCTCAGGGGGAGGTGGCTATGGCTACACCTTC,CSASSGGGGYGYTF
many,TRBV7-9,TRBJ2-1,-,TGTGCCAGCAGCCATACAGGGCAGGGGAGCAATGAGCAGTTCTTC,CASSHTGQGSNEQFF
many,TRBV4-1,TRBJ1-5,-,TGCGCCAGCAGCCAAGGGGCTGTCCTAATCCAGCCCCAGCATTTT,CASSQGAVLIQPQHF
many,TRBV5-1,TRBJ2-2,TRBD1,TGCGCCAGCAGCTTGGGCTGGACAGGGAAGGCCGGGGAGCTGTTTTTT,CASSLGWTGKAGELFF
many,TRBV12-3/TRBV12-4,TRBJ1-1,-,TGTGCCAGCAGTTTAAGGCGGACGGTGAACACTGAAGCTTTCTTT,CASSLRRTVNTEAFF